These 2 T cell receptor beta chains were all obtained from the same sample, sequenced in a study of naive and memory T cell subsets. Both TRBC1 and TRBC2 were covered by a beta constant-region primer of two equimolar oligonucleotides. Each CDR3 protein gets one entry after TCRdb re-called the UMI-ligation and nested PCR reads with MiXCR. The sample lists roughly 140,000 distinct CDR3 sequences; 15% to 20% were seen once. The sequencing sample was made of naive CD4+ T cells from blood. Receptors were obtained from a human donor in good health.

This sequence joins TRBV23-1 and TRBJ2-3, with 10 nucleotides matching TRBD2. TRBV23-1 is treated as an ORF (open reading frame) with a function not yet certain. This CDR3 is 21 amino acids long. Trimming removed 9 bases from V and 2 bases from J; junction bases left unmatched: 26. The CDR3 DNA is TGCGCCAGACCAAGACAGGCAGCGAACTTCGGACTAGCGGATTTCACAGATACGCAGTATTTT. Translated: CARPRQAANFGLADFTDTQYF.

The DNA of the CDR3 is TGTGCCAGCATCCAGATAATGAACACTGAAGCTTTCTTT. It encodes CASIQIMNTEAFF. The chain combines TRBV6-2 or TRBV6-3 with TRBJ1-1; D unresolved. The length of the CDR3 is 13 residues. V gave up 7 bases and J gave up 0 bases, with 9 bases separating them. The germline V gene has CDR1 MNHEY and CDR2 SVGEGT.